Sequencing of this T cell receptor beta chain was carried out in a study of control samples from healthy donors and cancer patients (dated by TCRdb to 2018 to 2020). A word on this clone: Its recognized antigen is unknown. No base-level quality is on record; no much larger clone is a single base apart.

V and J are truncated by 3 bases and 1 base respectively, leaving an intervening sequence of 10 bases. The germline V gene (reference sequence) specifies MNHEY as CDR1 and SMNVEV as CDR2. Spanning cysteine to phenylalanine, the CDR3 consists of 14 amino acids. The sequence is cut down to CDR3 DNA, 42 bases in frame from base 1. Preparation of the library involved the immunoSEQ multiplex PCR assay. TCRdb obtained this table from immuneACCESS and retained in-frame rearrangements with V and J assigned. These tables miss some clones; where compared with another copy, unresolved V genes account for less than half of the shortfall, and the remainder is unexplained. The sample table shows around 190,000 clones, and 85% to 90% are seen once. Of the sample, roughly 1.5% falls within the top ten clones.

The sequence joins TRBV27 to TRBJ2-7; a tentative D match to TRBD1 spans 5 bases. This receptor was identified in a woman aged 45 to 65 in good health. The sequenced sample was blood. The CDR3 amino acid sequence is: CASSFRQGSYEQYF. In nucleotide form, the sequence is TGTGCCAGCAGTTTTCGTCAGGGTTCCTACGAGCAGTACTTC.